This passage covers 21 T cell receptor beta chains from one sample sequenced in a study of tumor and adjacent non-tumor tissue in lung cancer. The template was RNA from unsorted bulk tissue. The normal lung tissue was taken more than 3 cm from the tumor edge. The library came from three nested PCR rounds adapted from ARM-PCR protocols. MiXCR, run by TCRdb on the multiplex PCR reads, gives a single entry per CDR3 protein. The sample contains over 100,000 distinct CDR3 sequences, 62% of which appear only once. Material: distant non-tumor lung tissue. All receptors derive from a man aged 55-75 years with non-small cell lung cancer.

The chain recombines TRBV11-1 with TRBJ2-3; no reliable D call. V lost 3 bases, J lost 14 bases, and 24 bases lay in between. CDR1 and CDR2 (germline): SGHAT, FQDESV (reference sequence). CDR3 size: 15 residues. This chain's CDR3 is CASSFANSFTDMLYF. The CDR3 region has the DNA TGTGCCAGCAGCTTCGCAAACTCCTTCACAGATATGCTGTATTTT.

Note on this clonotype: It is likely a read error, because the conserved phenylalanine at the end of the CDR3 is missing. The rearrangement joins TRBV6-5 to TRBJ2-7; 10 nucleotides align to TRBD1. The V gene's germline CDR1 is MNHEY and CDR2 SVGAGI. This CDR3 spans 14 amino acids. The CDR3 here is CTSSPLGTGVEQYS. CDR3 DNA: TGTACAAGCAGCCCCTTGGGGACAGGGGTTGAGCAGTACTCC.

This clonotype was picked up a small number of times. V usage is TRBV7-9 and J usage is TRBJ1-1, with unresolved D. With 7 bases removed from V and 7 bases from J, the gap between germline ends came to 13 bases. CDR1 SEHNR and CDR2 FQNEAQ come from the germline V gene (reference sequence). This CDR3 is 12 amino acids long. CDR3 sequence reads: CASIGQLREAFF. The CDR3 region has the DNA TGTGCCAGCATCGGTCAGCTCCGTGAAGCTTTCTTT.

In this sample, this clonotype turned up once. The junction and the germline gene differ at one end; a read error may be behind it. The J gene is TRBJ2-5, the V gene TRBV5-5; 7 bases are shared with TRBD1. Germline V gives CDR1 SGHKS, CDR2 YYEKEE (reference sequence). This CDR3 region has 14 residues. DNA for the CDR3: TGTGCCAGCAATGGGACAGTTCTAAGGGAGACCCAGAACTTC. This sequence encodes CASNGTVLRETQNF.

As to this clonotype: Given the absence of the conserved phenylalanine or tryptophan at the CDR3 end, a read error is likely. The limits of the CDR3 on the DNA are not certain, so only TCRdb's listed CDR3 is given. The chain is built from TRBV12-3 or TRBV12-4 and TRBJ2-2. Termini included, the CDR3 measures 14 amino acids. The CDR3 sequence: CASTHDKNTGEPFY.

This clonotype was counted ten times or more. The genes are TRBV5-1 and TRBJ2-5, with 8 bases that match TRBD2. The V gene's germline CDR1 is SGHRS and CDR2 YFSETQ. The CDR3 is 13 amino acids. The V gene end was trimmed by 4 bases and the J gene end by 5 bases; junction bases not matched to a gene: 4. The CDR3 bases are TGCGCCAGCAGCATAGCGGGGTGGGAGACCCAGTACTTC. Translated: CASSIAGWETQYF.

The chain carries TRBV11-2 and TRBJ1-1; a weak D match, TRBD1 (5 bases). V gave up 5 bases and J gave up 7 bases, with 17 bases separating them. This CDR3 has 14 amino acids. The germline gives CDR1 SGHAT, CDR2 FQNNGV. CDR3 DNA: TGTGCCAGCAGCCGAGGACAAGGTTTTGATGAAGCTTTCTTT. It is translated as CASSRGQGFDEAFF.

Turning to this clonotype: This may be a read error, as it is one base from a much larger clone. The CDR3 does not end in the conserved phenylalanine or tryptophan, so this is likely a read error. The chain couples TRBV12-3 or TRBV12-4 to TRBJ2-2; tentative D call: TRBD1 (6 bases). CDR3 size: 15 residues. V lost 1 base and J lost 4, with 10 bases in between. The CDR3 nucleotides read TGTGCCAGCAGTTTAGTCAGGGGCATCACCGGGGAGCTGTTTATT. This translates into CASSLVRGITGELFI.

There are a few counts of this clonotype. A much larger clone lies one base from this, so it may be a read error. V is TRBV4-1 and J is TRBJ1-2; unclear D gene. The germline CDR1 and CDR2 sequences are MGHRA and YSYEKL. This CDR3 contains 14 residues. The CDR3 region has the DNA TGCGCCAGCAGCCGAGCGTCCACCGACTATGGCCACACCTTC. Residues: CASSRASTDYGHTF.

Many counts were recorded for this clonotype. This chain uses TRBV29-1 with TRBJ2-5, with 15 bases identical to TRBD2. CDR1 is SQVTM and CDR2 is ANQGSEA in the germline V gene. This CDR3 has 18 residues. J lost 3 bases, V lost 5 bases, and 13 bases had no gene match. The CDR3 region has the DNA TGCAGCGTTTTCGAAGGACTAGCGGGAGGGCCAGATAAAGAGACCCAGTACTTC. This sequence encodes CSVFEGLAGGPDKETQYF.

In its sample, this clonotype ranks as medium-sized (0.01 to 0.1%). This sequence joins TRBV10-3 and TRBJ2-7, with 8 bases aligning to TRBD1. V lost 4 bases to trimming and J lost 0 bases; unmatched junction nucleotides: 5. Germline CDR1 reads ENHRY; CDR2 reads SYGVKD. The CDR3 consists of 15 residues. CDR3 amino acids: CAISGGQVNSYEQYF. CDR3 nucleotides: TGTGCCATCAGTGGGGGACAGGTAAACTCCTACGAGCAGTACTTC.

Note on this clonotype: Being one base from a much bigger clone, this may be a read error. The chain recombines TRBV29-1 with TRBJ1-4; 7 bases match TRBD1. The CDR3 is 12 residues long. Germline CDR1 is SQVTM and CDR2 is ANQGSEA. CDR3 DNA: TGCAGCGCGGGACAGCTGGATGAAAAACTGCTTTTT. It translates to CSAGQLDEKLLF.

The chain carries TRBV10-3 and TRBJ2-3, with TRBD2 matching over 7 bases. Germline CDR1 ENHRY, CDR2 SYGVKD. The CDR3 loop spans 14 amino acids. J gave up 2 bases and V 6 bases, and 5 bases lay outside the gene matches. CDR3 loop: CAISAGDHTDTQYF. CDR3 coding DNA: TGTGCCATCAGCGCGGGGGATCACACAGATACGCAGTATTTT.

Concerning this clonotype: The CDR3 carries no conserved terminal phenylalanine or tryptophan, so it likely arises from a read error. The chain combines TRBV12-3 or TRBV12-4 with TRBJ2-7; no clear D gene. Trimming removed 6 bases at V and 3 bases at J, with 12 bases between. This CDR3 has 13 amino acids. The CDR3 spells CASRLLESYEQYS. Written as DNA, the CDR3 is TGTGCCAGCAGACTCCTGGAGAGCTACGAGCAGTACTCC.

The chain links TRBV11-3 to TRBJ2-2, with D perhaps matching TRBD2 (6 bases). CDR3 length: 17 residues. Germline-derived CDR1 and CDR2 are SGHNT and YENEEA. Trimming left V 2 bases short and J 4 bases short, with 17 bases between. CDR3 DNA sequence: TGTGCCAGCAGCTTATACCGCGGGATGGCGACCACCGGGGAGCTGTTTTTT. Its protein is CASSLYRGMATTGELFF.

A note on this clonotype: A clone one base away is much larger, so this may be a read error. This is likely a read error, given that the CDR3 carries no conserved phenylalanine or tryptophan at its end. The genes are TRBV7-9 and TRBJ2-7; weak D call: TRBD1 (6 bases). V lost 6 bases and J 3 bases, leaving 15 bases between the germline ends. CDR1 and CDR2 (germline): SEHNR, FQNEAQ (reference sequence). This CDR3 region has 14 residues. The CDR3 nucleotides read TGTGCCAGCAGTCCCCGGGACAAAATCTACGAGCAGTACTTA. Its protein product is CASSPRDKIYEQYL.

This clonotype was seen ten or more times. This chain uses TRBV6-5 with TRBJ2-3, with 7 bases matching TRBD1. Germline V gene data show CDR1 as MNHEY and CDR2 as SVGAGI. The V segment lost 3 bases and the J segment 3 bases; nucleotides outside the gene matches: 9. The CDR3 runs 16 residues. CDR3 DNA sequence: TGTGCCAGCAGTTATGGACAGGTACTACGGACAGATACGCAGTATTTT. This gives the protein CASSYGQVLRTDTQYF.

Points on this clonotype: One end of the junction is discordant with germline, which a read error may explain. The chain combines TRBV6-1 with TRBJ2-3; 7 bases fit TRBD2. The CDR3 has 15 amino acids. CDR1 is MNHNS and CDR2 is SASEGT in the germline V gene. In DNA, the CDR3 is TGTGCCGCTAACACCCCGCGCGGGAGCACAGATACGCAATATTTT. It is translated as CAANTPRGSTDTQYF.

In regard to this clonotype: The conserved closing phenylalanine or tryptophan is absent in this CDR3, likely reflecting a read error. The V and J genes are TRBV11-1 and TRBJ1-1, with D unresolved. The CDR3 contains 12 residues. The germline CDR1 and CDR2 sequences are SGHAT and FQDESV (reference sequence). The CDR3 sequence: CVSSFSVTEAFI. In nucleotides, the CDR3 is TGTGTCAGCAGCTTCAGCGTCACTGAAGCTTTCATT.

Worth noting for this clonotype: Germline and junction disagree at one end, which may indicate a read error. The chain combines TRBV6-5 with TRBJ1-3, with 8 bases lining up with TRBD1. CDR1 is MNHEY and CDR2 is SVGAGI in the germline V gene. This CDR3 contains 16 residues. The CDR3 bases are TGTGCCAGCAGTAGAATATTCCAGGGGGCTGGAAACACCACATATTTT. Amino acids: CASSRIFQGAGNTTYF.

This chain joins TRBV29-1 and TRBJ1-1; D not resolved. The length of the CDR3 is 12 residues. CDR1 and CDR2 from the germline V gene are SQVTM and ANQGSEA. The CDR3, as DNA: TGCAGTGTTCGCGACGCGGTCACTGAAGCTTTCTTT. It codes for CSVRDAVTEAFF. Combining the CDR3 with reference TRBV29-1 and TRBJ1-1 gives the whole variable domain SAVISQKPSRDICQRGTSLTIQCQVDSQVTMMFWYRQQPGQSLTLIATANQGSEATYESGFVIDKFPISRPNLTFSTLTVSNMSPEDSSIYLCSVRDAVTEAFFGQGTRLTVV.